The 13 T cell receptor gamma chains below all came from one sample that was sequenced in a study of Vδ1+ human thymocytes. Which antigens these TCRs recognize remains unknown. Sequences come from RNA converted to cDNA by reverse transcription. Pooled V-gene forward primers with one constant-region reverse primer generated the CDR3 amplicons by multiplex PCR. TCRdb redid clone calling on the multiplex PCR reads using CATT. The table shows about 6,500 gamma-chain clones, with around 39% occurring only once. Study results and limitations: Thymic TRG and TRD repertoires appeared highly polyclonal.

Sequencing was performed on Vdelta1+ gamma-delta thymocytes from the thymus. Subset defined: FACS-sorted CD3+ TCRalphabeta- TCRVdelta1+ TCRVdelta2- thymocytes. The source is a boy younger than two who had congenital heart surgery.

Notes on this clone: A single base separates this from a much larger clone, so it may be a read error. The assigned J gene is TRGJ1 or TRGJ2, but the V gene is uncalled. The CDR3 is 13 residues long. The CDR3 region is CATWDRPHYKKLF. The CDR3 coding sequence is TGTGCCACCTGGGATAGGCCTCATTATAAGAAACTCTTT.

The V gene is listed as TRGV5; no J gene was called. CDR1 is VINAFY, CDR2 YDVSNSKD, per germline. The CDR3 has 12 amino acids. The CDR3 loop is CATWDRPPCLVF. The CDR3 DNA is TGTGCCACCTGGGACAGGCCCCCCTGCTTAGTCTTT.

The chain joins TRGV3 to TRGJ1 or TRGJ2. TCRdb records no J gene; here it was assigned by comparing the DNA to germline. After removal of 3 bases from V and 7 bases from J, the junction contained 9 bases not matched to a gene. CDR3 size: 13 residues. From germline, CDR1 is VTNTFY and CDR2 YDVSTARD (reference sequence). The DNA for the CDR3 is TGTGCCACCTGGGACGGCCAGAGGTATAAGAAACTCTTT. Encoded protein: CATWDGQRYKKLF.

This clone was seen only a few times. The chain combines TRGV9 with TRGJ1 or TRGJ2. The CDR3 is 13 amino acids. The ends lost 1 base at V and 4 bases at J; junction bases unmatched: 4. The germline CDR1 and CDR2 sequences are GITISATS and ISYDGTV (reference sequence). DNA of the CDR3: TGTGCCTTGTGGGAGGTAATGTATTATAAGAAACTCTTT. Translated: CALWEVMYYKKLF.

This rearrangement joins TRGV3 to TRGJP2. Matching the DNA to germline supplied the J gene, which TCRdb does not give. CDR1 is VTNTFY, CDR2 YDVSTARD, per germline (reference sequence). The J segment lost 0 bases and the V segment lost 0 bases, leaving 1 base of the junction unmatched. This CDR3 is 15 amino acids long. The CDR3 loop is CATWDRHSSDWIKTF. CDR3 bases: TGTGCCACCTGGGACAGGCATAGTAGTGATTGGATCAAGACGTTT.

This clone was counted only a few times. The genes are TRGV5 and TRGJ1 or TRGJ2. Germline values: CDR1 VINAFY, CDR2 YDVSNSKD. This CDR3 contains 11 residues. V was pared by 8 bases and J by 10 bases, with 11 bases of the junction left unmatched. The CDR3 bases are TGTGCCACCTTTGACAGGCTCAAGAAACTCTTT. It codes for CATFDRLKKLF.

Worth noting for this clone: Other DNA sequences within the sample encode an identical CDR3. V is TRGV4 and J is TRGJ1 or TRGJ2. The J gene, absent from TCRdb, was called here by matching the DNA to germline. The CDR3 is made up of 11 amino acids. In germline, CDR1 is EGSTGY, CDR2 YDSYTSSV. V trimming: 1 base; J trimming: 9 bases; junction bases outside the gene matches: 3. CDR3 residues: CATWDGRKKLF. CDR3 coding DNA: TGTGCCACCTGGGATGGCCGTAAGAAACTCTTT.

This clone appeared a few times. This chain uses TRGV9 with TRGJ1 or TRGJ2. Germline CDR1 is GITISATS and CDR2 is ISYDGTV (reference sequence). V shed 4 bases, J shed 0 bases, and the junction held 3 bases outside the gene matches. The CDR3 runs 13 residues. The CDR3 is CALWDPNYYKKLF. DNA of the CDR3: TGTGCCTTGTGGGACCCGAATTATTATAAGAAACTCTTT.

This clone was observed a handful of times. The rearrangement joins TRGV5 to TRGJP2. Losses at the gene ends were 6 bases for V and 11 bases for J; bases not matched to a gene: 6. Germline CDR1 VINAFY, CDR2 YDVSNSKD. The CDR3 totals 11 residues. CDR3: CATWWGWIKTF. In DNA form, the CDR3 reads TGTGCCACCTGGTGGGGATGGATCAAGACGTTT.

The rearrangement links TRGV4 to TRGJ1 or TRGJ2. No J segment appears in TCRdb, so it was assigned here by matching the sequence to germline. The CDR3 consists of 13 residues. With V trimmed by 0 bases and J by 7 bases, 6 bases remained unmatched. The germline gives CDR1 EGSTGY, CDR2 YDSYTSSV. CDR3 sequence reads: CATWDGLGYKKLF. Here the CDR3 DNA reads TGTGCCACCTGGGATGGGCTGGGATATAAGAAACTCTTT.

The chain recombines TRGV3 with TRGJ1 or TRGJ2. No J gene was available from TCRdb, and it was assigned here by a germline match of the DNA. V lost 0 bases and J lost 0; bases outside the gene matches: 2. CDR3 size: 14 residues. The germline V gene encodes CDR1 VTNTFY and CDR2 YDVSTARD (reference sequence). CDR3 in DNA: TGTGCCACCTGGGACAGGGTGAATTATTATAAGAAACTCTTT. This translates into CATWDRVNYYKKLF.

This chain links TRGV9 with TRGJ1 or TRGJ2. CDR1 is GITISATS and CDR2 is ISYDGTV in the germline V gene (reference sequence). CDR3 length equals 11 residues. V gave up 1 base and J gave up 6 bases; unmatched junction bases: 0. The CDR3 DNA reads TGTGCCTTGTGGGAGGTTTATAAGAAACTCTTT. Its protein is CALWEVYKKLF.

This chain links TRGV8 with TRGJ1 or TRGJ2. This CDR3 contains 11 residues. V was pared by 4 bases and J by 10 bases, with 7 bases of the junction left unmatched. CDR1 is VENAVY, CDR2 YDSYNSRV, per germline. The CDR3 DNA follows: TGTGCCACCTGGGAATTTGGGAAGAAACTCTTT. This encodes CATWEFGKKLF.